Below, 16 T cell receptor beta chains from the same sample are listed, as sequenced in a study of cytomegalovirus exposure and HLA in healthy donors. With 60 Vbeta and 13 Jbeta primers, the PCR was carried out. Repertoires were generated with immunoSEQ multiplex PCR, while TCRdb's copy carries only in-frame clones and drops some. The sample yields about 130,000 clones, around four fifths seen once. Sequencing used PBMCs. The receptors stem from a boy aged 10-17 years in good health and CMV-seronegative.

The CDR3, as DNA: TGTGCCAGTAGTATAGAAGCGGGAATGACCCACAATGAGCAGTTCTTC. It codes for CASSIEAGMTHNEQFF. This chain joins TRBV19 and TRBJ2-1, with 7 bases aligning to TRBD2. CDR1 and CDR2 from the germline V gene are LNHDA and SQIVND (reference sequence). The CDR3 length is 16 residues. The V gene end was trimmed by 0 bases and the J gene end by 5 bases; junction bases not matched to a gene: 7.

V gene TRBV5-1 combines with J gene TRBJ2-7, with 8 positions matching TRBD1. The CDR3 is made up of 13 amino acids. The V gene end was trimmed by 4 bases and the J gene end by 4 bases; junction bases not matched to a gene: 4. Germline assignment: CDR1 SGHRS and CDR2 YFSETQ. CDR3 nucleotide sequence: TGCGCCAGCAGCACGACAGGGGAGTACGAGCAGTACTTC. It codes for CASSTTGEYEQYF.

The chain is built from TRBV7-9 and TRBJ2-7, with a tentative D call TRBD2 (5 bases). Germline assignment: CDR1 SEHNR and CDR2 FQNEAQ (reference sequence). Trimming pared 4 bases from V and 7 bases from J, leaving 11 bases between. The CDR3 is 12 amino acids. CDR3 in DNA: TGTGCCAGCAGCTCCCCCACGGGGGAGCAGTACTTC. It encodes CASSSPTGEQYF.

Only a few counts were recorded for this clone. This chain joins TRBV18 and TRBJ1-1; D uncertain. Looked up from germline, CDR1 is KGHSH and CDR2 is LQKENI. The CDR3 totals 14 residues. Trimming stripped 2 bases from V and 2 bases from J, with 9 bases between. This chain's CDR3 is CASSPGRANTEAFF. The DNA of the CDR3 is TGTGCCAGCTCACCAGGTAGAGCTAACACTGAAGCTTTCTTT.

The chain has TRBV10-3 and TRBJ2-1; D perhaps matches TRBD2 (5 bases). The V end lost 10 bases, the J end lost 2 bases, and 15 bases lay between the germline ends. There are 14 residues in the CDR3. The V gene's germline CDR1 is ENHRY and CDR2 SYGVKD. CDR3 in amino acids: CATQFSATYNEQFF. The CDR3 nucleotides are TGTGCCACCCAATTTAGCGCCACCTACAATGAGCAGTTCTTC.

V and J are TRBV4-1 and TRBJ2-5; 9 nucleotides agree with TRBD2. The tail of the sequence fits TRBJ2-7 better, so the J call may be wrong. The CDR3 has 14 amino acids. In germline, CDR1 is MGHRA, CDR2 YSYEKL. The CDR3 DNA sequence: TGCGCCAGCAGCCAACTAGCGGGAACCTACGAGCAGTACTTC. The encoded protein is CASSQLAGTYEQYF.

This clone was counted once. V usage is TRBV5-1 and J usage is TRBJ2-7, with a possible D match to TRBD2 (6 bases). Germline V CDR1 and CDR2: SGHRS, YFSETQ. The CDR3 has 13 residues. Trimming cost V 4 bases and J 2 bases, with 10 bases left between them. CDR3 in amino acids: CASSVGGPYEQYF. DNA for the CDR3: TGCGCCAGCAGCGTCGGGGGACCCTACGAGCAGTACTTC. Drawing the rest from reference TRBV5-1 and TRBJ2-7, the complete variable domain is KAGVTQTPRYLIKTRGQQVTLSCSPISGHRSVSWYQQTPGQGLQFLFEYFSETQRNKGNFPGRFSGRQFSNSRSEMNVSTLELGDSALYLCASSVGGPYEQYFGPGTRLTVT.

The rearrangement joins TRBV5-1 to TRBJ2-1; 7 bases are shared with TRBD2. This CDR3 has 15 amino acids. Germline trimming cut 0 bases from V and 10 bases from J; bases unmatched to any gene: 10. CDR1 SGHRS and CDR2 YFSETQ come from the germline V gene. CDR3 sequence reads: CASSLEASGSGEQFF. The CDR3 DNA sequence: TGCGCCAGCAGCTTGGAGGCTAGCGGTTCGGGAGAGCAGTTCTTC. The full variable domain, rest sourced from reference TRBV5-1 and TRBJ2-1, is KAGVTQTPRYLIKTRGQQVTLSCSPISGHRSVSWYQQTPGQGLQFLFEYFSETQRNKGNFPGRFSGRQFSNSRSEMNVSTLELGDSALYLCASSLEASGSGEQFFGPGTRLTVL.

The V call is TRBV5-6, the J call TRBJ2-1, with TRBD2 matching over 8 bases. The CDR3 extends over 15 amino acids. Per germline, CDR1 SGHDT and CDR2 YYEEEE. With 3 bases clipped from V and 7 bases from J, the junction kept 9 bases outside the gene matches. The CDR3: CASSSPGTSTNEQFF. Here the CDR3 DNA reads TGTGCCAGCAGCTCTCCCGGGACTAGTACAAATGAGCAGTTCTTC.

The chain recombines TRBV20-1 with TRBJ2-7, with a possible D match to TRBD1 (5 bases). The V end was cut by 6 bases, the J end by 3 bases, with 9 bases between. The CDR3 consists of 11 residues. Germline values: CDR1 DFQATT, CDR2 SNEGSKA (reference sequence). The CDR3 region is CSAQGVYEQYF. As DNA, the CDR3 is TGCAGTGCCCAAGGGGTCTACGAGCAGTACTTC.

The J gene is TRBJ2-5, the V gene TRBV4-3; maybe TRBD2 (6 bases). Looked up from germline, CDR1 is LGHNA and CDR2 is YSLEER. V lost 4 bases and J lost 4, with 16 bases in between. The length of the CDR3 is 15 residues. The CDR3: CASSLSYGGTETQYF. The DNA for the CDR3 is TGCGCCAGCAGCCTGTCATACGGCGGGACAGAGACCCAGTACTTC.

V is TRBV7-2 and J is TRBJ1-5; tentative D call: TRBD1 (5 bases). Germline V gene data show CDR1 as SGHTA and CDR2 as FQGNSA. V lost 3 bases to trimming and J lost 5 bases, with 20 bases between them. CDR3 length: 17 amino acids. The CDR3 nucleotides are TGTGCCAGCAGCTTCTACCTATCGGGGGGAAGGCATCAGCCCCAGCATTTT. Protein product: CASSFYLSGGRHQPQHF.

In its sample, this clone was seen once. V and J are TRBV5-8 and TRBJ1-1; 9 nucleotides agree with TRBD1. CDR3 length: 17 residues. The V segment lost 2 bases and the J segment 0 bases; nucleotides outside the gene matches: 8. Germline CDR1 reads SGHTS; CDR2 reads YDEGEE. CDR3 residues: CASSFEQGAIMNTEAFF. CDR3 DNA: TGTGCCAGCAGCTTCGAACAGGGGGCCATCATGAACACTGAAGCTTTCTTT.

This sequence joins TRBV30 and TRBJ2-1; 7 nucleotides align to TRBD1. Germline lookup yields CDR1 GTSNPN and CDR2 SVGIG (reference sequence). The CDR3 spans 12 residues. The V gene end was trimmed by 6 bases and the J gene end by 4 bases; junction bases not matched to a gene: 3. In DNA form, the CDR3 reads TGTGCCTGTCGACAGGGATACAATGAGCAGTTCTTC. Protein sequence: CACRQGYNEQFF. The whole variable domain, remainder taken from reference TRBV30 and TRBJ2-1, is SQTIHQWPATLVQPVGSPLSLECTVEGTSNPNLYWYRQAAGRGLQLLFYSVGIGQISSEVPQNLSASRPQDRQFILSSKKLLLSDSGFYLCACRQGYNEQFFGPGTRLTVL.

The CDR3 region is CASRIQGGMTDTQYF. The DNA of the CDR3 is TGTGCCAGCAGAATACAGGGGGGCATGACAGATACGCAGTATTTT. The chain links TRBV6-6 to TRBJ2-3, with TRBD1 identical over 8 bases. This CDR3 has 15 amino acids. CDR1 is MNHNY, CDR2 SVGAGI, per germline (reference sequence). The ends lost 6 bases at V and 3 bases at J; junction bases unmatched: 8.

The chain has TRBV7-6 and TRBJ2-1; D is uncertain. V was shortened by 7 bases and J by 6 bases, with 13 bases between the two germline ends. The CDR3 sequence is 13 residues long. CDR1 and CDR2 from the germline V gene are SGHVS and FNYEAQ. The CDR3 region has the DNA TGTGCCAGCATCCCTGGCAGTTCCAATGAGCAGTTCTTC. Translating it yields CASIPGSSNEQFF.